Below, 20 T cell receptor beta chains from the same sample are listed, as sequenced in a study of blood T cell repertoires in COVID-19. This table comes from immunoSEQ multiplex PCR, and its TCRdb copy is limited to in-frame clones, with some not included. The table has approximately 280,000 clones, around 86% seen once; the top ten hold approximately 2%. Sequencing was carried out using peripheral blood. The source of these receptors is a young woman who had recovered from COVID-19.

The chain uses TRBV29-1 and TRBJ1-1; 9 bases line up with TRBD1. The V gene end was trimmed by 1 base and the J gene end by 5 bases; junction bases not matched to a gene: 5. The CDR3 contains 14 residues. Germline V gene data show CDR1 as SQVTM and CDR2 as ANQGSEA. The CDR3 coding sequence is TGCAGCGTTGAAGGGGGACAGGGCGGGACTGAAGCTTTCTTT. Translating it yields CSVEGGQGGTEAFF.

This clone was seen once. Written as DNA, the CDR3 is TGTGCCAGCAGCCAAGCCACCAGGACTAGCGGGAGGTGGCAGTACTTC. Amino acids: CASSQATRTSGRWQYF. The V gene is TRBV28, the J gene TRBJ2-7; 14 nucleotides line up with TRBD2. Germline CDR1 reads MDHEN; CDR2 reads SYDVKM. This CDR3 has 16 amino acids. With 6 bases clipped from V and 9 bases from J, the junction kept 13 bases outside the gene matches.

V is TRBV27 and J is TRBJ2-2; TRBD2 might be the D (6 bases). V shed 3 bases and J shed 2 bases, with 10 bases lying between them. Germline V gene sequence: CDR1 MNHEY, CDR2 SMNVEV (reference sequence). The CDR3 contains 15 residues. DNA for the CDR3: TGTGCCAGCAGTTTCGCTAGCGTTAACACCGGGGAGCTGTTTTTT. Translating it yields CASSFASVNTGELFF.

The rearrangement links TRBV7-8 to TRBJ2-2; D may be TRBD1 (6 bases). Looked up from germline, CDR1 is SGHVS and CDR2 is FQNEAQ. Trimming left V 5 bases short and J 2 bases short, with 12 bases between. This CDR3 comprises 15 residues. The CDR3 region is CASSGRTVNTGELFF. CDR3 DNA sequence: TGTGCCAGCAGCGGGCGGACAGTAAACACCGGGGAGCTGTTTTTT.

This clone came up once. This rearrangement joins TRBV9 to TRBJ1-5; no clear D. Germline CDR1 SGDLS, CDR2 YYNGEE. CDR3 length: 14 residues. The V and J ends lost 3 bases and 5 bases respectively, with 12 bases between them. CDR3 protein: CASSDHRVDQPQHF. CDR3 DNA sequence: TGTGCCAGCAGCGATCACAGAGTGGATCAGCCCCAGCATTTT. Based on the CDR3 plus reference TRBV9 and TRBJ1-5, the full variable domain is DSGVTQTPKHLITATGQRVTLRCSPRSGDLSVYWYQQSLDQGLQFLIQYYNGEERAKGNILERFSAQQFPDLHSELNLSSLELGDSALYFCASSDHRVDQPQHFGDGTRLSIL.

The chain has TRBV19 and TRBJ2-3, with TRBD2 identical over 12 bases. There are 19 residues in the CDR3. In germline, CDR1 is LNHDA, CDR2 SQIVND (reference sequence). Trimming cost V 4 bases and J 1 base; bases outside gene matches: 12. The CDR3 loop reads CASSTDASGRAGGTDTQYF. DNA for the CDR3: TGTGCCAGTAGTACCGACGCTAGCGGGAGGGCCGGGGGCACAGATACGCAGTATTTT.

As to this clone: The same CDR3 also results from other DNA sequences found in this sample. In DNA, the CDR3 is TGTGCCAGTAGGCAGGGGGACACTGAAGCTTTCTTT. This sequence encodes CASRQGDTEAFF. This sequence joins TRBV19 and TRBJ1-1; 7 bases align to TRBD1. The junction had 1 base not matched to a gene; V was cut back by 6 bases and J by 3 bases. This CDR3 comprises 12 residues. Germline V gene lookup returns CDR1 LNHDA and CDR2 SQIVND (reference sequence).

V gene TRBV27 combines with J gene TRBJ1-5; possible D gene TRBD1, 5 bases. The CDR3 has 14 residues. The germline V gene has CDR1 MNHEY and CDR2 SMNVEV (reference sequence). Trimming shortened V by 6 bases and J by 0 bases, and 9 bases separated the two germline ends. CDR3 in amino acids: CASSSGFSNQPQHF. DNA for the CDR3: TGTGCCAGCAGCTCAGGGTTTAGCAATCAGCCCCAGCATTTT.

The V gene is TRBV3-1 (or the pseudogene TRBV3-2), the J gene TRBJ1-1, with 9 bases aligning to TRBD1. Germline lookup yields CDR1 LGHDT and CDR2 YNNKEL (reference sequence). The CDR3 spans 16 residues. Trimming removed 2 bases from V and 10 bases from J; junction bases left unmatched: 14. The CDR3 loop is CASSQNSPGQGVAAFF. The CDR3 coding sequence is TGTGCCAGCAGCCAAAACTCACCGGGACAGGGCGTTGCAGCTTTCTTT.

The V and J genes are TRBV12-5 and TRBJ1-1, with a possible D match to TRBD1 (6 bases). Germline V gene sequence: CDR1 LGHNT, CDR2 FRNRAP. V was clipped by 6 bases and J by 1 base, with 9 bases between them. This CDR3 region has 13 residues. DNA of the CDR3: TGTGCTAGTGGCTGGGACACGAACACTGAAGCTTTCTTT. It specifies CASGWDTNTEAFF.

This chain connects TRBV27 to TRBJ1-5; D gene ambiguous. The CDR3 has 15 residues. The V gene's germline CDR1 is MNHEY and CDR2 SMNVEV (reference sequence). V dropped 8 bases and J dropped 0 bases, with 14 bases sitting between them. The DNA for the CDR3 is TGTGCCAGCCGAGGCGGAATCCTTAGCAATCAGCCCCAGCATTTT. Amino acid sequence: CASRGGILSNQPQHF.

The CDR3, as DNA: TGTGCCAGCAGTGGAGATCCGGGACAGGCAAACTATGGCTACACCTTC. Translation gives CASSGDPGQANYGYTF. The chain couples TRBV6-1 to TRBJ1-2, with 8 bases that match TRBD1. The CDR3 sequence is 16 residues long. Germline V CDR1 and CDR2: MNHNS, SASEGT. J was trimmed by 2 bases and V by 4 bases; bases with no gene match: 9.

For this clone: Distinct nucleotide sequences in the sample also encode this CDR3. The CDR3 DNA reads as TGTGCCACCAGCAGAGATTTGGGGACAGGGCTTAATTCACCCCTCCACTTT. Translated: CATSRDLGTGLNSPLHF. The chain employs TRBV15 and TRBJ1-6; 9 bases match TRBD1. After removal of 0 bases from V and 6 bases from J, the junction contained 6 bases not matched to a gene. This CDR3 spans 17 amino acids. Germline CDR1 LNHNV, CDR2 YYDKDF (reference sequence).

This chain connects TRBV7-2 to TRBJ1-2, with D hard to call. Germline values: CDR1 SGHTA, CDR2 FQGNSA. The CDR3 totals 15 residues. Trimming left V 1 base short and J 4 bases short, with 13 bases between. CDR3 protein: CASSLGWSGIYGYTF. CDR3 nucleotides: TGTGCCAGCAGCTTAGGGTGGTCGGGGATCTATGGCTACACCTTC.

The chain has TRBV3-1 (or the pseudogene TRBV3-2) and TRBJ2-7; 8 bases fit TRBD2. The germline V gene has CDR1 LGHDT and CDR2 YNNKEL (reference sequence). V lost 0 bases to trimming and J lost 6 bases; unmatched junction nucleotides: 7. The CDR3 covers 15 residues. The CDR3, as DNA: TGTGCCAGCAGCCAAGATCGGGGGGGCCTAAGCGAGCAGTACTTC. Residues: CASSQDRGGLSEQYF.

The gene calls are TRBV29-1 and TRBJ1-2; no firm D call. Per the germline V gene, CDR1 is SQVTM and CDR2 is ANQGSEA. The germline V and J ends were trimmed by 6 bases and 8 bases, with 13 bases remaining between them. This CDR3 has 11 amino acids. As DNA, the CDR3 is TGCAGCGTCAGCGTTGCCCGAGGCTACACCTTC. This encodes CSVSVARGYTF.

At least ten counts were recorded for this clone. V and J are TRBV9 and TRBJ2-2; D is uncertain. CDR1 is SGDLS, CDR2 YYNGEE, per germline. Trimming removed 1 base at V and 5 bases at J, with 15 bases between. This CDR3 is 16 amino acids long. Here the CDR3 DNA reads TGTGCCAGCAGCGTACGTTCTAGTCTACGGACCGGGGAGCTGTTTTTT. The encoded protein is CASSVRSSLRTGELFF.

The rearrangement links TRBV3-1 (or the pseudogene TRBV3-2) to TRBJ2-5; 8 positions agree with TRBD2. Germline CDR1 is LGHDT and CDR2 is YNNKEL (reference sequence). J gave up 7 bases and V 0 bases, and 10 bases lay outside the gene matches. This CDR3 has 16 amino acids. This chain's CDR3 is CASSQERGLGFRTQYF. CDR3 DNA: TGTGCCAGCAGCCAAGAGAGGGGACTAGGGTTTAGGACCCAGTACTTC.

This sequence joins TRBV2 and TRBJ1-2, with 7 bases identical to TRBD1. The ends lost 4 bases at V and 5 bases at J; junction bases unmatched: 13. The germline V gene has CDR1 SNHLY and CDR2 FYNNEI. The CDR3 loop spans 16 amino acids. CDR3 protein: CASSGRWQGVFYGYTF. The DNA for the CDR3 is TGTGCCAGCAGTGGACGGTGGCAGGGGGTTTTTTATGGCTACACCTTC.

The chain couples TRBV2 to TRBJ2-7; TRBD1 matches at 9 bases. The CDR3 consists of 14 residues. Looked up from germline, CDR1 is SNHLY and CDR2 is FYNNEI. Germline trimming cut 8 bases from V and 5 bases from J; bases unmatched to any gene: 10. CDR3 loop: CASAGQGIVDEQYF. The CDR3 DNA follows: TGTGCCAGCGCCGGACAGGGGATAGTCGACGAGCAGTACTTC.